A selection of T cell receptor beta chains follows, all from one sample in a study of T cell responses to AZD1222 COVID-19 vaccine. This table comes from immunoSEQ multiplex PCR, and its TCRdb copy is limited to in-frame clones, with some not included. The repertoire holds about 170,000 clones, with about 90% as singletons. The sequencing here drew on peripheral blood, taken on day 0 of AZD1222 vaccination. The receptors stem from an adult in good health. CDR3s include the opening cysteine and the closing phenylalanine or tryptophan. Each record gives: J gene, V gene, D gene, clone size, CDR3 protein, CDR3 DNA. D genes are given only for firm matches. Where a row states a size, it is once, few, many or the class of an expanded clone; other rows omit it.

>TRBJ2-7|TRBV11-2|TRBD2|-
CASSFPSGRAPEYF
TGTGCCAGCAGCTTCCCTAGCGGGAGGGCCCCAGAGTACTTC
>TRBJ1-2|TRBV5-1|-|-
CASSLTPARFSGGYTF
TGCGCCAGCAGCTTGACTCCAGCTAGATTTTCCGGTGGCTACACCTTC
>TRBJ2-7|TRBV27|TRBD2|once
CASRAGTSDAYEQYF
TGTGCCAGCAGGGCCGGGACTAGCGACGCCTACGAGCAGTACTTC
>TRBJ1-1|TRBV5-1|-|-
CASSSDNSNTEAFF
TGCGCCAGCAGCTCGGACAATTCGAACACTGAAGCTTTCTTT
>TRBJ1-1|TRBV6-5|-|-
CASRDDGGAFF
TGTGCCAGCAGGGACGACGGGGGCGCTTTCTTT
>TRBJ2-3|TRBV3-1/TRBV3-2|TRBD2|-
CASSQDGGTSGRAKDTQYF
TGTGCCAGCAGCCAAGATGGGGGGACTAGCGGGAGGGCCAAGGATACGCAGTATTTT
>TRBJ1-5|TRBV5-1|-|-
CASSLWGAPNQPQHF
TGCGCCAGCAGCCTGTGGGGGGCTCCCAATCAGCCCCAGCATTTT
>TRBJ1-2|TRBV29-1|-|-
CSVERRAGGYTF
TGCAGCGTTGAAAGAAGGGCGGGTGGCTACACCTTC
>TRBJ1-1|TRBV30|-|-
CAWSVLGTEAFF
TGTGCCTGGAGTGTTTTGGGGACTGAAGCTTTCTTT
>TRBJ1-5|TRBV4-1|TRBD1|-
CASSFPQGAGNQPQHF
TGCGCCAGCAGCTTCCCACAGGGGGCAGGCAATCAGCCCCAGCATTTT